This TCR beta chain was retrieved from a study of T-cell memory formation after mild COVID-19. Germline V gene data show CDR1 as SGHTA and CDR2 as FQGNSA. V was shortened by 1 base and J by 5 bases, with 9 bases between the two germline ends. The CDR3 has 14 amino acids. There are a few counts of this clonotype. The TCR alpha and TCR beta cDNA libraries, bearing sample barcodes and UMIs, were generated by 5'RACE using constant-segment primers. MiXCR, applied by TCRdb to the 5' RACE reads, yields one record per CDR3 protein. The sample yields 300,000 to 400,000 distinct CDR3 sequences, approximately 15% seen once.

The receptor comes from a man aged 18 to 30 who had mild COVID-19 (a few samples of this study predate the infection). Cell type and time point are not known. The sample comprised PBMCs or a T cell subset sorted from them (not recorded which). The chain combines TRBV7-2 with TRBJ2-1; the D is unclear. Here the CDR3 reads CASSLVGEDNEQFF. The CDR3 DNA follows: TGTGCCAGCAGCTTAGTTGGCGAAGACAATGAGCAGTTCTTC.